This passage covers 9 T cell receptor beta chains from one sample sequenced in a study of CD8+ T cells in alopecia areata. Extraction and reverse transcription of RNA yielded cDNA as the sequencing template. Repertoires were generated with immunoSEQ multiplex PCR, while TCRdb's copy carries only in-frame clones and drops some. The table records about 130,000 clones, 58% of them present only once. Sequencing used CD4+ T cells sorted from blood, obtained at week 0. All receptors derive from a human donor with alopecia areata.

The chain carries TRBV7-2 and TRBJ2-3, with no clear D. Deletions cut 3 bases from V and 5 bases from J, with 9 bases between. The CDR3 spans 13 residues. Germline V gene data show CDR1 as SGHTA and CDR2 as FQGNSA. This CDR3 reads CASSFRALDTQYF. The DNA of the CDR3 is TGTGCCAGCAGCTTTAGGGCCTTAGATACGCAGTATTTT.

The chain couples TRBV9 to TRBJ1-4; 9 bases agree with TRBD1. Germline V gene sequence: CDR1 SGDLS, CDR2 YYNGEE. V gave up 4 bases and J gave up 5 bases; unmatched junction bases: 6. The CDR3 length is 15 residues. DNA for the CDR3: TGTGCCAGCAGCCCAAAGACAGGGGGAAATGAAAAACTGTTTTTT. Translation gives CASSPKTGGNEKLFF.

The chain is built from TRBV4-1 and TRBJ2-3; the D is unclear. Trimming shortened V by 5 bases and J by 2 bases, and 14 bases separated the two germline ends. Germline CDR1 reads MGHRA; CDR2 reads YSYEKL. CDR3 size: 15 residues. CDR3 sequence (DNA): TGCGCCAGCAGCACTTCGGACCGGAACACAGATACGCAGTATTTT. Protein product: CASSTSDRNTDTQYF.

The rearrangement uses TRBV28 and TRBJ2-7, with 14 nucleotides matching TRBD2. Germline V lookup: CDR1 MDHEN, CDR2 SYDVKM. This CDR3 contains 16 residues. J was trimmed by 2 bases and V by 5 bases; bases with no gene match: 5. In nucleotides, the CDR3 is TGTGCCAGCAGTCCCGGGGGACTAGCGGGAGCCTACGAGCAGTACTTC. Translated, it gives CASSPGGLAGAYEQYF.

This clone was recorded once. CDR3 bases: TGTGCCAGCAGCGGAAAACCCCTACAGGGTACGGGAGGGTACGACGAGCAGTACTTC. Protein product: CASSGKPLQGTGGYDEQYF. The genes are TRBV9 and TRBJ2-7; 8 nucleotides match TRBD2. This CDR3 spans 19 amino acids. From germline, CDR1 is SGDLS and CDR2 YYNGEE. After removal of 3 bases from V and 5 bases from J, the junction contained 22 bases not matched to a gene.

The chain recombines TRBV15 with TRBJ1-4, with 9 bases lining up with TRBD1. The V and J ends lost 1 base and 5 bases, in that order; junction bases with no gene match: 5. The germline CDR1 and CDR2 sequences are LNHNV and YYDKDF (reference sequence). This CDR3 comprises 16 residues. The CDR3 loop reads CATSRGMTGGNEKLFF. In DNA form, the CDR3 reads TGTGCCACCAGCAGAGGCATGACAGGGGGAAATGAAAAACTGTTTTTT. Based on the CDR3 plus reference TRBV15 and TRBJ1-4, the full variable domain is DAMVIQNPRYQVTQFGKPVTLSCSQTLNHNVMYWYQQKSSQAPKLLFHYYDKDFNNEADTPDNFQSRRPNTSFCFLDIRSPGLGDTAMYLCATSRGMTGGNEKLFFGSGTQLSVL.

This clone was counted only a few times. CDR3 in amino acids: CASSQDPGAGNTIYF. The CDR3 DNA reads as TGCGCCAGCAGCCAAGATCCAGGGGCTGGAAACACCATATATTTT. The V gene is TRBV4-1, the J gene TRBJ1-3; tentatively, D is TRBD1 (6 bases). The V gene lost 0 bases and the J gene lost 2 bases, with 8 bases spanning the gap. The germline gives CDR1 MGHRA, CDR2 YSYEKL. The CDR3 has 15 residues.

The chain couples TRBV7-9 to TRBJ1-2; D uncertain. This CDR3 spans 11 amino acids. The germline V and J ends were trimmed by 7 bases and 4 bases, with 7 bases remaining between them. Per germline, CDR1 SEHNR and CDR2 FQNEAQ (reference sequence). This chain's CDR3 is CASTQSYGYTF. The CDR3 DNA sequence: TGTGCCAGCACCCAGTCCTATGGCTACACCTTC.

This clone was seen a few times. The chain uses TRBV9 and TRBJ2-5, with a weak D call TRBD2 (5 bases). Trimming shortened V by 4 bases and J by 4 bases, and 14 bases separated the two germline ends. The CDR3 has 14 residues. In germline, CDR1 is SGDLS, CDR2 YYNGEE. This CDR3 is CASSTVIGGETQYF. In DNA form, the CDR3 reads TGTGCCAGCAGCACGGTCATCGGAGGAGAGACCCAGTACTTC.